This TCR beta chain was identified in a study of blood T cell repertoires in COVID-19. Looking at the study overall: Acute-phase and convalescent COVID-19 samples originated in the United States, Italy and Spain.

Original processing methods: Amplification of reference gene primers provided the estimated nucleated cell counts. Assay used: immunoSEQ multiplex PCR; TCRdb lists only in-frame clones, some missing. That table is the source of V, J and clone size, and D and trimming were worked out from the DNA. The sample yields around 400,000 clones, about 89% seen once. The V segment lost 1 base and the J segment 10 bases; nucleotides outside the gene matches: 3. The CDR3 length is 14 residues. Germline-derived CDR1 and CDR2 are SGHAT and FQNNGV. This sequence was found in a man between 35 and 55 years old with acute or convalescent COVID-19. The V gene is TRBV11-2, the J gene TRBJ2-1; 11 bases fit TRBD2. The specimen was peripheral blood. The CDR3 is CASSLVASGGEQFF. The CDR3 DNA is TGTGCCAGCAGCTTAGTGGCTAGCGGGGGGGAGCAGTTCTTC.